A single sample is the source of the 7 T cell receptor beta chains below, sequenced in a study of tumor-infiltrating lymphocytes in primary liver carcinoma. Constant-region priming of roughly 0.45 ug total RNA yielded TCR beta cDNA. Employing slightly modified ARM-PCR, three nested multiplex PCR rounds were run, and these gave rise to the TCR beta libraries. It was with TRBV1-TRBV30 forward primers and a C-beta reverse primer that the first two PCR rounds were run, at around 9 cycles each. TCRdb re-called the multiplex PCR reads through MiXCR, storing one row per CDR3 protein. Of approximately 46,000 distinct CDR3 sequences in the sample, about 75% were seen once. For each extraction, RNA and DNA were obtained together from 20-30 mg of unsorted bulk tissue. The sample was tumor-adjacent normal liver tissue. The receptor source for this set is a woman aged 25-40 years with primary liver carcinoma and hepatitis B virus infection.

The chain employs TRBV6-1 and TRBJ1-5; D is unresolved. This CDR3 has 15 amino acids. CDR1 MNHNS and CDR2 SASEGT come from the germline V gene. The CDR3 region has the DNA TGTGCATGCAGTGATGGTAAGGAGAACAATCAGCCCCAGCATTTT. Protein: CACSDGKENNQPQHF.

This clonotype has only one observation. This may arise from a read error, as a much more abundant clone is one base away. The genes are TRBV7-9 and TRBJ2-1; 9 nucleotides agree with TRBD2. The junction had 7 bases not matched to a gene; V was cut back by 2 bases and J by 8 bases. From germline, CDR1 is SEHNR and CDR2 FQNEAQ (reference sequence). This CDR3 has 15 residues. In DNA form, the CDR3 reads TGTGCCAGCAGCTTACGTAGCGGGAGTATAGATGAGCAGTTCTTC. It codes for CASSLRSGSIDEQFF.

As concerns this clonotype: The germline gene is not matched at one end of the junction; a read error may be the cause. This chain joins TRBV5-1 and TRBJ1-4, with no clear D. CDR1 and CDR2 from the germline V gene are SGHRS and YFSETQ. The CDR3 runs 14 residues. In DNA form, the CDR3 reads TGCGCCAGCAGCTTGAGTAGGAGGGATGAAAAACTCTTTTTT. This sequence encodes CASSLSRRDEKLFF. The whole variable domain, remainder taken from reference TRBV5-1 and TRBJ1-4, is KAGVTQTPRYLIKTRGQQVTLSCSPISGHRSVSWYQQTPGQGLQFLFEYFSETQRNKGNFPGRFSGRQFSNSRSEMNVSTLELGDSALYLCASSLSRRDEKLFFGSGTQLSVL.

In the case of this clonotype: Being one base from a much bigger clone, this may be a read error. The chain joins TRBV19 to TRBJ2-1; 11 nucleotides agree with TRBD2. In germline, CDR1 is LNHDA, CDR2 SQIVND (reference sequence). The CDR3 is 15 amino acids. CDR3 in amino acids: CASSILAGGEYEQLF. CDR3 DNA: TGTGCCAGTAGTATACTAGCGGGAGGAGAATATGAGCAGCTCTTC.

The chain joins TRBV10-3 to TRBJ1-1; tentatively, D is TRBD1 (6 bases). Between the trimmed V and J ends, which lost 9 bases and 1 base, there was a span of 21 bases. The CDR3 covers 16 residues. CDR1 and CDR2 (germline): ENHRY, SYGVKD. The CDR3 DNA is TGTGCCATTAGGGGGGCAAAAGAGAGAGGGAACACTGAAGCTTTCTTT. It codes for CAIRGAKERGNTEAFF.

Turning to this clonotype: An end of the junction does not agree with germline; a read error may underlie this. The CDR3: CASSHERTGFSGCTF. The CDR3 nucleotides are TGCGCCAGCAGCCATGAGAGGACAGGGTTCAGCGGCTGCACCTTC. The J gene is TRBJ1-2, the V gene TRBV4-3, with 8 bases aligning to TRBD1. The germline CDR1 and CDR2 sequences are LGHNA and YSLEER. This CDR3 comprises 15 residues.

As concerns this clonotype: At one end the junction does not follow the germline gene, possibly because of a read error. The chain links TRBV11-2 to TRBJ2-3; D perhaps matches TRBD2 (6 bases). The germline V gene has CDR1 SGHAT and CDR2 FQNNGV. This CDR3 region has 16 residues. CDR3 bases: TGTGCCAGCAGCCCGAGGGAGGCGTCGACCACAGATACGCAGTACTTT. Residues: CASSPREASTTDTQYF.